The table lists the clone carrying this T cell receptor beta chain with a few counts. The antigen is undetermined. Both TRBC1 and TRBC2 were covered by a beta constant-region primer of two equimolar oligonucleotides. TCRdb re-analysed the UMI-ligation and nested PCR reads in MiXCR, keeping a single row per CDR3 protein. The sample holds about 90,000 distinct CDR3 sequences, 7% seen once. This sample was taken from a study of naive and memory T cell subsets. Notes on the study in general: The power law exponent of TCR abundance differed between naive and memory cells.

Trimming took 6 bases from V and 6 from J; bases not matched to a gene: 6. Germline V CDR1 and CDR2: SGHRS, YFSETQ. The CDR3 spans 15 residues. The chain has TRBV5-1 and TRBJ2-1; 13 bases line up with TRBD2. This TCR was recovered from a human donor in good health. Input material: central memory CD4+ T cells from blood. The CDR3 loop is CASTETSGRSNEQFF. For the CDR3, the DNA is TGCGCCAGCACCGAGACTAGCGGGAGGAGCAATGAGCAGTTCTTC.